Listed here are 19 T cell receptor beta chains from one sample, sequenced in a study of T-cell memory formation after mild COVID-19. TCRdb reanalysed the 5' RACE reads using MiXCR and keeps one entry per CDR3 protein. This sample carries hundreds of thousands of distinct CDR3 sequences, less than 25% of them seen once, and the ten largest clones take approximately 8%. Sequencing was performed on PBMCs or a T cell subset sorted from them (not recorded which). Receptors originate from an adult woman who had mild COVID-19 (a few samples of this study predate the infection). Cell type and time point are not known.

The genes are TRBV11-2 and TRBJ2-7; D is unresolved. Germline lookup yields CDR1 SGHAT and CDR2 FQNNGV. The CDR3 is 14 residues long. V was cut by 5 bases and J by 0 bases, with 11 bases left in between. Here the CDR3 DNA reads TGTGCCAGCAGCCGCTTAGCAAGCTCCTACGAGCAGTACTTC. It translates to CASSRLASSYEQYF.

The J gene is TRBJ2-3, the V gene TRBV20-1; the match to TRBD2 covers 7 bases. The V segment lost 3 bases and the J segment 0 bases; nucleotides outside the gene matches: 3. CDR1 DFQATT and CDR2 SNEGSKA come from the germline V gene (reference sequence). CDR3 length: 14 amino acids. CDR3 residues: CSARAGVSTDTQYF. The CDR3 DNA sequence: TGCAGTGCTAGGGCGGGGGTTAGCACAGATACGCAGTATTTT.

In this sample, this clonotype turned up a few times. CDR3 nucleotide sequence: TGTGCCAGCAGCCCACCGGGCTATGGCACAGATACGCAGTATTTT. Its translation: CASSPPGYGTDTQYF. This chain connects TRBV11-2 to TRBJ2-3; no reliable D call. The V gene's germline CDR1 is SGHAT and CDR2 FQNNGV. V was pared by 5 bases and J by 1 base, with 13 bases between. CDR3 length: 15 residues.

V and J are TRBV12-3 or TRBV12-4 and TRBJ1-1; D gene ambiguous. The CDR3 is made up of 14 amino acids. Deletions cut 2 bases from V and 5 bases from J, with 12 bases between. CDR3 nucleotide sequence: TGTGCCAGCAGTTTAAGGTTCGGAGGGACTGAAGCTTTCTTT. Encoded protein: CASSLRFGGTEAFF.

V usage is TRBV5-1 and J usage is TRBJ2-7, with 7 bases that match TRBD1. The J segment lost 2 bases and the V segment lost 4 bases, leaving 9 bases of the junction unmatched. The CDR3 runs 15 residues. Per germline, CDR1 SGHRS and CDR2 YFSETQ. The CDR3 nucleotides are TGCGCCAGCAGCAATGCCCCTCAGGGGGCCTACGAGCAGTACTTC. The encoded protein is CASSNAPQGAYEQYF.

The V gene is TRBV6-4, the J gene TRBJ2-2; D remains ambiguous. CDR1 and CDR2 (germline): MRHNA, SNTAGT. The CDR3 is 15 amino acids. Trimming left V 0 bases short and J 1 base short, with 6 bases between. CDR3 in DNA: TGTGCCAGCAGTGACTCGAGTCAGAACACCGGGGAGCTGTTTTTT. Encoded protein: CASSDSSQNTGELFF.

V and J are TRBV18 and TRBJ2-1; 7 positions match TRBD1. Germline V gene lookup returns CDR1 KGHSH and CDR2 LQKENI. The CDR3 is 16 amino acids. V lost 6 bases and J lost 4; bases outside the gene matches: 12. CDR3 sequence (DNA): TGTGCCAGCTCGCCAACGACAGGGAATATTTACAATGAGCAGTTCTTC. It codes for CASSPTTGNIYNEQFF. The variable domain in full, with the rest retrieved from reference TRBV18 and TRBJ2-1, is NAGVMQNPRHLVRRRGQEARLRCSPMKGHSHVYWYRQLPEEGLKFMVYLQKENIIDESGMPKERFSAEFPKEGPSILRIQQVVRGDSAAYFCASSPTTGNIYNEQFFGPGTRLTVL.

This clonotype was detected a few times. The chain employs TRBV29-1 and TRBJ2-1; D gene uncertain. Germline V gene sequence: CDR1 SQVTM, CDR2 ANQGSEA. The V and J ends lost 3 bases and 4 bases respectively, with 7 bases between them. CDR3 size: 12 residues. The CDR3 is CSVESRYNEQFF. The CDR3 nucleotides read TGCAGCGTTGAGTCACGGTACAATGAGCAGTTCTTC.

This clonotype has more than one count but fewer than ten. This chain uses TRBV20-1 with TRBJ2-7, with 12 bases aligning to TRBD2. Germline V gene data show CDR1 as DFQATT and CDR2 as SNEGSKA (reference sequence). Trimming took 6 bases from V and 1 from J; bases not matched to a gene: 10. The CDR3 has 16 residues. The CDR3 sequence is CSAPPGGLAGSYEQYF. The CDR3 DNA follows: TGCAGTGCCCCGCCGGGGGGACTAGCGGGTTCCTACGAGCAGTACTTC.

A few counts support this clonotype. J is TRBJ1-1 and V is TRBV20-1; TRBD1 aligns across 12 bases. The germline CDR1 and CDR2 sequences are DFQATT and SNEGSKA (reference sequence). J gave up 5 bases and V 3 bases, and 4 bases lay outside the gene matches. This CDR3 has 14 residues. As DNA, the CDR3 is TGCAGTGCTAGCTGGGACAGGGGGCTTACTGAAGCTTTCTTT. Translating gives CSASWDRGLTEAFF.

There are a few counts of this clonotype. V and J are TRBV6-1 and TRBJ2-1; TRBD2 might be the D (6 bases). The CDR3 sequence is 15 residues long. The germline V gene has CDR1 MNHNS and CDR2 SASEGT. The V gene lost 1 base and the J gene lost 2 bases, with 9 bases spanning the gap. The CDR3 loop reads CASSEGRAPYNEQFF. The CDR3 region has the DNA TGTGCCAGCAGTGAAGGGAGGGCACCCTACAATGAGCAGTTCTTC.

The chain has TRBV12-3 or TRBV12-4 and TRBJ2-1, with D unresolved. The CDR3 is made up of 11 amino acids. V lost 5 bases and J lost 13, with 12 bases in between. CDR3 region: CASSPGPVQFF. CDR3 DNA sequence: TGTGCCAGCAGTCCAGGCCCCGTCCAGTTCTTC.

The CDR3 DNA follows: TGTGCCAGCAGCTTGGACAGCCGCTCTGGAAACACCATATATTTT. Its protein product is CASSLDSRSGNTIYF. The rearrangement links TRBV3-1 to TRBJ1-3; D is perhaps TRBD1 (6 bases). This CDR3 comprises 15 residues. The germline gives CDR1 LGHDT, CDR2 YNNKEL (reference sequence). V lost 5 bases to trimming and J lost 0 bases, with 11 bases between them.

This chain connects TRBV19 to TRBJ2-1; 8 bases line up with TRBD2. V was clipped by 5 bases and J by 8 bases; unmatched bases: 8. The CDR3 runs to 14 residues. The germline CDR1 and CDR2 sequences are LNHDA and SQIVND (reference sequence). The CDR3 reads CASSPGLVVDEQFF. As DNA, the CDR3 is TGTGCCAGTAGTCCGGGACTAGTTGTCGATGAGCAGTTCTTC.

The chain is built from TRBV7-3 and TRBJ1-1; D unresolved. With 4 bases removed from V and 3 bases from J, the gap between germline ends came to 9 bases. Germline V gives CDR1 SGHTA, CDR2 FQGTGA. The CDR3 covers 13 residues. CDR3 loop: CASSYRFDTEAFF. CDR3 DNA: TGTGCCAGCAGCTATCGGTTCGACACTGAAGCTTTCTTT.

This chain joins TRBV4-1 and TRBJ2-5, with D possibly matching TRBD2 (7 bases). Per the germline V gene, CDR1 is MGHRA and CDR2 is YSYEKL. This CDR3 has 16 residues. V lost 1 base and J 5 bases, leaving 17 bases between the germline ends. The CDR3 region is CASSQVGGGAEETQYF. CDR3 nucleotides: TGCGCCAGCAGCCAAGTTGGTGGGGGGGCCGAGGAGACCCAGTACTTC.

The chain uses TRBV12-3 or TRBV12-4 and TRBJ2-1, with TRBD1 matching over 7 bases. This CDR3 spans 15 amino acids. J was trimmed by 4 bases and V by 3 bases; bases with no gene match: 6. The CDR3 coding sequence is TGTGCCAGCAGTTTCAACAGGGGAGATTACAATGAGCAGTTCTTC. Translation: CASSFNRGDYNEQFF.

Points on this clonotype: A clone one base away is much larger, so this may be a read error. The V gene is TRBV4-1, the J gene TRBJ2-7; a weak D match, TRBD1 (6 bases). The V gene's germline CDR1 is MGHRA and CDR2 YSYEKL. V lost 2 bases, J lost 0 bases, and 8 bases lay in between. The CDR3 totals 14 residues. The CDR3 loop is CASSQRDNSYEQYF. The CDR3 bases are TGCGCCAGCAGCCAAAGGGACAACTCCTACGAGCAGTACTTC.

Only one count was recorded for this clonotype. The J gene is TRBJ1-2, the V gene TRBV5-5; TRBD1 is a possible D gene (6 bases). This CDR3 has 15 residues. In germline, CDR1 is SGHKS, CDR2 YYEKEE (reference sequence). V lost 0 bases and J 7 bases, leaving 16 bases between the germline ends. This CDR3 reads CASSLASAAGVGYTF. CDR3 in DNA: TGTGCCAGCAGCTTGGCCTCGGCGGCAGGGGTTGGCTACACCTTC.